This T cell receptor beta chain was found in a study of blood T cells in healthy people across ages. The germline V gene has CDR1 SGHRS and CDR2 YFSETQ. The CDR3 extends over 12 amino acids. V lost 0 bases and J lost 11, with 11 bases in between. The study recruited healthy Caucasian donors from Russia who were aged roughly 6 to 95. Sample-barcoded 5' priming and a J-beta primer mix drove a second PCR of roughly 7 to 11 cycles. Each CDR3 protein is one row after TCRdb ran MiXCR on the 5' RACE reads. The sample carries 750,000 to 950,000 distinct CDR3 sequences, almost 30% recorded once. A further study also used this sample, focusing on T cells of mothers and their children. That source adds: Input to cDNA synthesis comprised all extracted RNA, at a ratio of roughly 1.6 ug per 15 ul.

Sequenced: blood. This chain links TRBV5-1 with TRBJ2-5; unclear D gene. The TCR comes from a middle-aged woman in good health. This CDR3 reads CASSLGLYKQYF. CDR3 DNA sequence: TGCGCCAGCAGCTTGGGTTTGTACAAGCAGTACTTC.